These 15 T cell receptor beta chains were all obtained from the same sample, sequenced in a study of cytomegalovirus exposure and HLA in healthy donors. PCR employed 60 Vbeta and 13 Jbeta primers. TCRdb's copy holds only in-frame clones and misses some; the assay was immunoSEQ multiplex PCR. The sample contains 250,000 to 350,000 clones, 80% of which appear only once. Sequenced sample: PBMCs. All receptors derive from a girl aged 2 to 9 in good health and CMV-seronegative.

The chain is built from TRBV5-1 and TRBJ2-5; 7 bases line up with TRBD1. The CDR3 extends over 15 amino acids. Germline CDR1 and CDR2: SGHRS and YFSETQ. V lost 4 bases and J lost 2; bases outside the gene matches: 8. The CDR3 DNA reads TGCGCCAGCAGCCCTGGACAGGTAATACAAGAGACCCAGTACTTC. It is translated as CASSPGQVIQETQYF.

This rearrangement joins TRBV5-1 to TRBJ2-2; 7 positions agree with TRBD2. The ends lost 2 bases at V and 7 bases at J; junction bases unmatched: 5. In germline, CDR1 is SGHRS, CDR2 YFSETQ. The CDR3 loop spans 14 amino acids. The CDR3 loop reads CASSFWEGSGELFF. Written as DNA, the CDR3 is TGCGCCAGCAGCTTCTGGGAGGGTAGCGGGGAGCTGTTTTTT.

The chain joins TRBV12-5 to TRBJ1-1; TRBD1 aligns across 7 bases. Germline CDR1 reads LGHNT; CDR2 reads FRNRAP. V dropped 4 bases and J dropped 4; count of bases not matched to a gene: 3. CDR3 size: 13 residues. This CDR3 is CASGSQGSTEAFF. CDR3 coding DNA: TGTGCTAGTGGTTCACAGGGGAGCACTGAAGCTTTCTTT. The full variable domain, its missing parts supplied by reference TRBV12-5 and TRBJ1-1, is DARVTQTPRHKVTEMGQEVTMRCQPILGHNTVFWYRQTMMQGLELLAYFRNRAPLDDSGMPKDRFSAEMPDATLATLKIQPSEPRDSAVYFCASGSQGSTEAFFGQGTRLTVV.

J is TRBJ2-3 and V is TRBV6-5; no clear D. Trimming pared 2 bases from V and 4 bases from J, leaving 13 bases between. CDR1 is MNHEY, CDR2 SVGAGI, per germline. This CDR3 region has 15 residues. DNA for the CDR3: TGTGCCAGCAGTTACAAACGAGTGGTGGCAGATACGCAGTATTTT. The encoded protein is CASSYKRVVADTQYF.

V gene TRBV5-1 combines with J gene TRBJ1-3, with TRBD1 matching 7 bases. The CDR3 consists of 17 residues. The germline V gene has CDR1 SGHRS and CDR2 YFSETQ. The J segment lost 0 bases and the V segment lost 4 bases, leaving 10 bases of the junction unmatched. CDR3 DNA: TGCGCCAGCAGCCTCCGGGACAGAAGTTACTCTGGAAACACCATATATTTT. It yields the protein CASSLRDRSYSGNTIYF. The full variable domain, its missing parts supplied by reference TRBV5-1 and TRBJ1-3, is KAGVTQTPRYLIKTRGQQVTLSCSPISGHRSVSWYQQTPGQGLQFLFEYFSETQRNKGNFPGRFSGRQFSNSRSEMNVSTLELGDSALYLCASSLRDRSYSGNTIYFGEGSWLTVV.

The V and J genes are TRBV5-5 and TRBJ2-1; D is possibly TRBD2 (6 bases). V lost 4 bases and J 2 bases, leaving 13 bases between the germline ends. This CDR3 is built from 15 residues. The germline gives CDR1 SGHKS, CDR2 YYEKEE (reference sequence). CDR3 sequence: CASSLGTSPYNEQFF. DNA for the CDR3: TGTGCCAGCAGCCTCGGGACTTCCCCCTACAATGAGCAGTTCTTC.

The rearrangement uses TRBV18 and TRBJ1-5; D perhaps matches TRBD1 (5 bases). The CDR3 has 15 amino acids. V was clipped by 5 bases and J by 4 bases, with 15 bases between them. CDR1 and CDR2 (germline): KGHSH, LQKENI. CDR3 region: CASSDQGAANQPQHF. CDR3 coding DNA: TGTGCCAGCTCAGACCAGGGTGCAGCAAATCAGCCCCAGCATTTT.

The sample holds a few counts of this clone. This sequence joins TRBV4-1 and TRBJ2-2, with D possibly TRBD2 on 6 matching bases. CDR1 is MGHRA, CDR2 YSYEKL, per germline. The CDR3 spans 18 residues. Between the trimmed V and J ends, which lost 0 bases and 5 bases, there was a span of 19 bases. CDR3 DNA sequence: TGCGCCAGCAGCCAAGACTCGGCCGGACTAAGGGGAACCGGGGAGCTGTTTTTT. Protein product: CASSQDSAGLRGTGELFF.

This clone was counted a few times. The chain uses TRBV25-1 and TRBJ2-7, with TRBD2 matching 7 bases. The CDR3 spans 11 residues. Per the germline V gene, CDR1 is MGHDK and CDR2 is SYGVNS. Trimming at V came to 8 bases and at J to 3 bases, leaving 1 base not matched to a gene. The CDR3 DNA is TGTGCCAGCGGACTAGGCTACGAGCAGTACTTC. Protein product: CASGLGYEQYF.

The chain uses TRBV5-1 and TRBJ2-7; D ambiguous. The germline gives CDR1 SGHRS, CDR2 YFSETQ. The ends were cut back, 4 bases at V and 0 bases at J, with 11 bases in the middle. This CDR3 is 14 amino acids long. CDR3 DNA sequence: TGCGCCAGCAGCCCCATCGCGATCTCCTACGAGCAGTACTTC. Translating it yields CASSPIAISYEQYF.

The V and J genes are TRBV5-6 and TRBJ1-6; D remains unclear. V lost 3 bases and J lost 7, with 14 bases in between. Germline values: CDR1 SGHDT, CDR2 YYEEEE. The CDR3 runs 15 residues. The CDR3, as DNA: TGTGCCAGCAGCTCAACAAGCGGACCCAATTCACCCCTCCACTTT. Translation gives CASSSTSGPNSPLHF.

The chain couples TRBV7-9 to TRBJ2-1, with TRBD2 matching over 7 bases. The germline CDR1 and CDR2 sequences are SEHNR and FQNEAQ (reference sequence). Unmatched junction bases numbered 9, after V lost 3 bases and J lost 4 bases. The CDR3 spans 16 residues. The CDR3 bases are TGTGCCAGCAGCTTGGGACTATTAGTAATTTACAATGAGCAGTTCTTC. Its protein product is CASSLGLLVIYNEQFF.

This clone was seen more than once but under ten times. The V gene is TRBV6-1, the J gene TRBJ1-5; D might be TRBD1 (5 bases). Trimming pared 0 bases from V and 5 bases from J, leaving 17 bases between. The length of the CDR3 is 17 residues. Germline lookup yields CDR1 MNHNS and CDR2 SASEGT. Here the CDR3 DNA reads TGTGCCAGCAGTGAAGCGCAAGGAAGAAGGGGATATCAGCCCCAGCATTTT. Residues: CASSEAQGRRGYQPQHF.

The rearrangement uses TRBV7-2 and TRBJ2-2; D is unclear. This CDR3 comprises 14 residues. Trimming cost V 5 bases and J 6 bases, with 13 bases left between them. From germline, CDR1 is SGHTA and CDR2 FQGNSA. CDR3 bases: TGTGCCAGCAGCCTCCGGAGAAACTCCGGGGAGCTGTTTTTT. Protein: CASSLRRNSGELFF.

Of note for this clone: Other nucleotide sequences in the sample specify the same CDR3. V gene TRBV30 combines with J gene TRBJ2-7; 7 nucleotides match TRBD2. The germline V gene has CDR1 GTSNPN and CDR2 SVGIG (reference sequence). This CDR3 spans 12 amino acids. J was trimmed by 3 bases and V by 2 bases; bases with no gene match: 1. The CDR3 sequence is CAWSSSGYEQYF. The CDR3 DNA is TGTGCCTGGAGTTCTAGCGGCTACGAGCAGTACTTC.